This T cell receptor beta chain emerged from a study of shared clonotypes between healthy human individuals. Study as a whole: Researchers drew samples from two women and a few men aged 18 to 49.

V lost 0 bases and J lost 5; bases outside the gene matches: 8. The CDR3 is 17 residues long. Germline V gene data show CDR1 as KGHSH and CDR2 as LQKENI. The table came from immunoSEQ multiplex PCR; TCRdb's copy has only in-frame clones and leaves some out. The sample has 1.5 million to 1.9 million clones; 95% to 99% are singletons. Points from the study as a whole: The study sampled only blood, and tissue repertoires likely differ.

Notes on this clone: As yet, its antigen is unknown.

V and J are TRBV18 and TRBJ2-2, with 8 bases aligning to TRBD1. The clonotype originates from a man under 40 in good health. Sample: naive CD4+ T cells sorted from blood. As to subset: CD45RA+ positively selected. In nucleotides, the CDR3 is TGTGCCAGCTCACCACCGAACCAGGGGGCGTGGACCGGGGAGCTGTTTTTT. This codes for CASSPPNQGAWTGELFF.